This T cell receptor beta chain was identified during a study of T-cell reconstitution after alpha-beta-depleted transplantation in children. Using unique molecular identifiers, the investigators prepared the TCRbeta library. TCRdb passed the PCR reads through MiXCR, listing each CDR3 protein once. The sample lists fewer than 500,000 distinct CDR3 sequences, about 45% occurring once. The study, taken as a whole, reports: T-cell counts and diversity at one year following transplant were attributed mainly to newly produced T cells.

This clonotype was found a few times. Its cognate antigen is unknown. Per the germline V gene, CDR1 is MGHRA and CDR2 is YSYEKL. This CDR3 contains 16 residues. V lost 1 base and J 1 base, leaving 12 bases between the germline ends. The origin of this receptor is a girl under 10 years old with aplastic anemia, due to receive a stem cell transplant. The rearrangement uses TRBV4-1 and TRBJ2-3; no reliable D call. Sample: PBMCs, taken before TCRalphabeta/CD19-depleted stem cell transplant. The CDR3 reads CASSQVWVVGTDTQYF. For the CDR3, the DNA is TGCGCCAGCAGCCAAGTATGGGTGGTAGGCACAGATACGCAGTATTTT.